This T cell receptor beta chain was retrieved from a study of T cells in Graves' hyperthyroidism and ophthalmopathy. Findings and caveats of the study: A median roughly six months before onset, the model predicted ophthalmopathy.

TCR beta CDR3 sequences were amplified from RNA transcripts. The primer set for the first-round RT-PCR of the TCR CDR3 was HTBI. TCRdb used MiXCR to reprocess the multiplex PCR reads, holding one entry per CDR3 protein. The table has under 400,000 distinct CDR3 sequences, 25% seen once; the top ten hold less than 75%. This clonotype was picked up a small number of times. Its antigen is not identified. The PBMCs were taken from over 9.5 ml of fresh peripheral blood. CDR1 is SGHRS, CDR2 YFSETQ, per germline. CDR3 size: 16 residues. With 1 base removed from V and 0 bases from J, the gap between germline ends came to 11 bases.

The material sequenced was blood. The sequence was collected from a man aged 45-65 years with Graves' hyperthyroidism. The chain is built from TRBV5-1 and TRBJ2-4, with D hard to call. The CDR3 loop is CASSLIPQVAKNIQYF. CDR3 nucleotides: TGCGCCAGCAGCTTGATCCCGCAGGTAGCCAAAAACATTCAGTACTTC.